Sequencing of this T cell receptor beta chain was carried out in a study of tumor and adjacent non-tumor tissue in lung cancer. Study-wide background: Each sample yielded approximately 4.2 million productive TCRbeta reads on average. The study's findings and limits: Patients with more diverse tumor TCRs had worse survival. TCR diversity was significantly greater in tumor than normal lung tissue.

The template was RNA from unsorted bulk tissue. More than 3 cm separated this lung sample from the edge of the tumor. Comment on this clonotype: Its antigen is as yet unknown. This may stem from a read error, because a much larger clone lies one nucleotide away.

The germline V gene has CDR1 DFQATT and CDR2 SNEGSKA (reference sequence). The CDR3 runs 12 residues. TCRbeta libraries were built with three rounds of nested PCR, modified from ARM-PCR. MiXCR, applied by TCRdb to the multiplex PCR reads, yields one record per CDR3 protein. The sample has 98,000 or so distinct CDR3 sequences, about 80% seen once. The genes are TRBV20-1 and TRBJ2-7, with D perhaps matching TRBD2 (7 bases). The sample consisted of distant non-tumor lung tissue. This TCR was recovered from a man between 60 and 75 years old with small cell lung cancer. The CDR3 DNA follows: TGCAGTGCTCGGGGGGCTGAATACGAGCAGCACTTC. Protein sequence: CSARGAEYEQHF.